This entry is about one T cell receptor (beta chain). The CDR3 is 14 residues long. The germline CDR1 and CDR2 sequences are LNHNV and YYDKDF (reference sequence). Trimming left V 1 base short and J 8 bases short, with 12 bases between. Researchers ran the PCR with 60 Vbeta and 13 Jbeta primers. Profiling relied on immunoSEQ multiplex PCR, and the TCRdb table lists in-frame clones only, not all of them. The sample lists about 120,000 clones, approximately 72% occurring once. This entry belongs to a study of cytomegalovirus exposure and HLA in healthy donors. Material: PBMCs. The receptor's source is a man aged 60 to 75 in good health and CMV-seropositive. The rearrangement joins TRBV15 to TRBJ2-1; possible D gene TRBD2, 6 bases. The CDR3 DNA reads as TGTGCCACCAGCAGAGGGAGGGCCGGGGATGAGCAGTTCTTC. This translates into CATSRGRAGDEQFF.